The rows below give T cell receptor beta chains drawn from one sample of a study of radiotherapy plus CTLA-4 blockade in lung cancer. The repertoire was sequenced with immunoSEQ multiplex PCR; TCRdb's copy has only in-frame clones and lacks some. The sample has approximately 70,000 clones, approximately 79% seen once. The specimen comprised peripheral blood, sampled from a patient treated with radiotherapy plus ipilimumab. The receptors originated from a human donor with non-small cell lung cancer whose response to radiotherapy plus ipilimumab could not be evaluated. Some clones in this sample may be carry-over from other donors' samples. Both conserved end residues are part of each CDR3. For some rows the clone size is stated as once, few or many, or as a class when expanded; others skip it.

v_gene,len,abundance,j_gene,CDR3aa
TRBV4-1,15,-,TRBJ2-2,CASSQDPGGNGELFF
TRBV7-2,13,-,TRBJ1-5,CASSLGEDQPQHF
TRBV29-1,12,once,TRBJ2-3,CSVEGAQDTQYF
TRBV19,15,-,TRBJ1-4,CASRGETGQGEKLFF
TRBV11-1,14,many,TRBJ2-3,CASSPGTGEVTQYF
TRBV6-1,14,few,TRBJ1-2,CASKPTGGSYGYTF
TRBV18,15,-,TRBJ1-3,CASSPGQGPGNTIYF
TRBV19,13,few,TRBJ2-7,CASSPDSSYEQYF
TRBV18,16,-,TRBJ2-3,CASSPRLAGGLDTQYF
TRBV7-2,15,-,TRBJ2-2,CASSPYPWNTGELFF
TRBV6-5,9,-,TRBJ1-5,CASGQPQHF
TRBV7-9,15,-,TRBJ1-4,CASSLGGRVNEKLFF
TRBV19,16,few,TRBJ2-7,CASSPPVERGTYEQYF
TRBV5-4,16,few,TRBJ1-3,CASSPGTGGSGNTIYF
TRBV7-6,12,-,TRBJ1-1,CASSLGGPEAFF
TRBV6-5,16,-,TRBJ2-2,CASSYSPGANTGELFF
TRBV27,15,-,TRBJ2-3,CASSYRDSATDTQYF
TRBV28,14,-,TRBJ1-1,CASSLDQGRTEAFF
TRBV10-3,12,few,TRBJ1-2,CAISDDFYGYTF
TRBV28,14,-,TRBJ2-7,CASRPQVNLYEQYF
TRBV7-6,14,-,TRBJ2-1,CASSSHGGGTEQFF
TRBV5-1,17,few,TRBJ1-3,CASSTGTVDLGGNTIYF
TRBV29-1,12,-,TRBJ2-7,CSVDGQGYEQYF
TRBV10-3,11,-,TRBJ1-1,CAISGEGEAFF
TRBV6-6,14,-,TRBJ2-3,CASRHGTGTDTQYF
TRBV6-6,12,-,TRBJ2-3,CASSQNADTQYF
TRBV6-4,13,-,TRBJ1-1,CASRGVGNTEAFF
TRBV6-1,15,-,TRBJ1-5,CASSEAGAHNQPQHF
TRBV27,14,-,TRBJ2-7,CASSIRDSSYEQYF
TRBV10-3,17,few,TRBJ1-2,CAIRGSRTGPGSYGYTF